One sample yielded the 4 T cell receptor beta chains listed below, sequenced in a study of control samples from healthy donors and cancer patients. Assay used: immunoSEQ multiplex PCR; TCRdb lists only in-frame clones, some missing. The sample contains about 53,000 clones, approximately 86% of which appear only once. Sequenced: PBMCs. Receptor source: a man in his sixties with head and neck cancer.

CDR3 DNA sequence: TGTGCCAGCAGTTACGGGTTTGCGGGGGACACTGAAGCTTTCTTT. It is translated as CASSYGFAGDTEAFF. This rearrangement joins TRBV6-5 to TRBJ1-1, with D possibly being TRBD1 (5 bases). The CDR3 contains 15 residues. V dropped 2 bases and J dropped 3 bases, with 13 bases sitting between them. CDR1 and CDR2 from the germline V gene are MNHEY and SVGAGI.

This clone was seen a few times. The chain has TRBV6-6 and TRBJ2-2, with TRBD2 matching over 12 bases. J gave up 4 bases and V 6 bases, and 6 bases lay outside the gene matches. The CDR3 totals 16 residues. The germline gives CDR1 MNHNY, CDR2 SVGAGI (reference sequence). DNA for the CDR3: TGTGCCAGCAGAAACGGACTAGCGGGACGCACCGGGGAGCTGTTTTTT. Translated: CASRNGLAGRTGELFF.

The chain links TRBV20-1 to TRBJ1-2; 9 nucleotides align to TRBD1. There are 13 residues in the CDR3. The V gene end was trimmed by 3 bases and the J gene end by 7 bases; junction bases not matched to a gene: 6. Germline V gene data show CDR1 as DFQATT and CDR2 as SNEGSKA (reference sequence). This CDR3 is CSASIQTGGGYTF. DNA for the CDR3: TGCAGTGCTAGTATCCAGACAGGGGGTGGCTACACCTTC.

CDR3: CASSLRQVTEAFF. Here the CDR3 DNA reads TGCGCCAGCAGCTTAAGACAGGTGACTGAAGCTTTCTTT. This chain links TRBV5-1 with TRBJ1-1, with D tentatively TRBD1 (6 bases). Germline V gene lookup returns CDR1 SGHRS and CDR2 YFSETQ. The CDR3 is made up of 13 amino acids. The V gene lost 2 bases and the J gene lost 5 bases, with 10 bases spanning the gap.